These 5 T cell receptor beta chains came from one sample sequenced in a study of cytomegalovirus exposure and HLA in healthy donors. TCRdb's copy holds only in-frame clones and misses some; the assay was immunoSEQ multiplex PCR. The sample lists around 90,000 clones, almost 85% occurring once. Material for sequencing was PBMCs. These receptors came from a woman aged 18-29 years in good health and CMV-seropositive.

This chain connects TRBV12-5 to TRBJ1-1; no definite D call. Germline CDR1 and CDR2: LGHNT and FRNRAP. The CDR3 totals 12 residues. The V end lost 3 bases, the J end lost 5 bases, and 7 bases lay between the germline ends. CDR3 nucleotide sequence: TGTGCTAGTGGTTTAGGAGGGACTGAAGCTTTCTTT. This translates into CASGLGGTEAFF.

The chain has TRBV30 and TRBJ2-1; TRBD2 matches at 10 bases. The CDR3 loop spans 14 amino acids. Germline CDR1 and CDR2: GTSNPN and SVGIG (reference sequence). The junction had 3 bases not matched to a gene; V was cut back by 0 bases and J by 7 bases. Here the CDR3 reads CAWSVLAGSNEQFF. CDR3 coding DNA: TGTGCCTGGAGTGTACTAGCGGGGAGTAATGAGCAGTTCTTC.

The CDR3 coding sequence is TGCGCCAGCAGCTTGACAGGGGCAGACACCGGGGAGCTGTTTTTT. Residues: CASSLTGADTGELFF. This rearrangement joins TRBV5-1 to TRBJ2-2, with 7 bases aligning to TRBD1. V gave up 1 base and J gave up 3 bases; unmatched junction bases: 3. Germline V gene data show CDR1 as SGHRS and CDR2 as YFSETQ. The CDR3 spans 15 residues.

This chain joins TRBV29-1 and TRBJ2-7; TRBD1 agrees at 9 bases. The CDR3 totals 14 residues. The V gene end was trimmed by 3 bases and the J gene end by 1 base; junction bases not matched to a gene: 4. Germline V CDR1 and CDR2: SQVTM, ANQGSEA. The CDR3 DNA sequence: TGCAGCGTTGAGGGACAGGGTTCTTCCTACGAGCAGTACTTC. Its translation: CSVEGQGSSYEQYF.

The rearrangement uses TRBV30 and TRBJ2-7; the D is unclear. The CDR3 extends over 13 amino acids. V dropped 3 bases and J dropped 0 bases, with 9 bases sitting between them. In germline, CDR1 is GTSNPN, CDR2 SVGIG (reference sequence). The chain's CDR3 is CAWSEANSYEQYF. In DNA, the CDR3 is TGTGCCTGGAGCGAAGCTAACTCCTACGAGCAGTACTTC. Full variable domain (rest looked up from reference TRBV30 and TRBJ2-7): SQTIHQWPATLVQPVGSPLSLECTVEGTSNPNLYWYRQAAGRGLQLLFYSVGIGQISSEVPQNLSASRPQDRQFILSSKKLLLSDSGFYLCAWSEANSYEQYFGPGTRLTVT.